These 10 T cell receptor beta chains were all obtained from the same sample, sequenced in a study of blood T cells in healthy people across ages. Then a second PCR, running about 6 to 12 cycles, was carried out with a sample-barcoded 5' primer and a J-beta primer mix. TCRdb called the 5' RACE reads again in MiXCR, with one record for every CDR3 protein. This table has some 1.5 million distinct CDR3 sequences, under 55% appearing once. The sequenced material came from blood. These receptors were obtained from a woman aged 18-29 years in good health.

This clonotype has only one observation. This chain joins TRBV20-1 and TRBJ2-3; D may be TRBD1 (6 bases). Germline V gene data show CDR1 as DFQATT and CDR2 as SNEGSKA (reference sequence). CDR3 length: 14 amino acids. V lost 0 bases and J 5 bases, leaving 12 bases between the germline ends. This CDR3 is CSAREGAGVDTQYF. The DNA for the CDR3 is TGCAGTGCTAGAGAAGGGGCAGGGGTAGATACGCAGTATTTT.

The chain combines TRBV20-1 with TRBJ2-1; 9 nucleotides line up with TRBD2. The J call may be faulty, since TRBJ2-7 better matches the DNA end. The germline V gene encodes CDR1 DFQATT and CDR2 SNEGSKA (reference sequence). The CDR3 extends over 16 amino acids. For the CDR3, the DNA is TGCAGTGCTAGACGCGGACTAGCGTTCTCCTACAATGAGCAGTACTTC. Translation gives CSARRGLAFSYNEQYF.

V usage is TRBV11-3 and J usage is TRBJ1-1; D is undetermined. From germline, CDR1 is SGHNT and CDR2 YENEEA. The V and J ends lost 5 bases and 3 bases respectively, with 13 bases between them. The CDR3 contains 14 residues. CDR3: CASSPKGRYTEAFF. Here the CDR3 DNA reads TGTGCCAGCAGCCCGAAAGGTCGGTACACTGAAGCTTTCTTT.

The V and J genes are TRBV20-1 and TRBJ2-5; D possibly corresponds to TRBD2 (5 bases). This CDR3 is 12 amino acids long. The V gene lost 1 base and the J gene lost 11 bases, with 14 bases spanning the gap. Germline CDR1 DFQATT, CDR2 SNEGSKA (reference sequence). DNA for the CDR3: TGCAGTGCTAGAGGTCTCCCTGGGGAGCAGTACTTC. Its translation is CSARGLPGEQYF.

This clonotype has more than one count but fewer than ten. In DNA form, the CDR3 reads TGCGCCAGCAGCTTGCGAGCGGGGGGAGATACGCAGTATTTT. It encodes CASSLRAGGDTQYF. The chain employs TRBV5-1 and TRBJ2-3, with 9 bases that match TRBD2. The length of the CDR3 is 14 residues. The ends lost 1 base at V and 5 bases at J; junction bases unmatched: 2. The germline V gene encodes CDR1 SGHRS and CDR2 YFSETQ. Filled out from reference TRBV5-1 and TRBJ2-3, the complete variable domain reads KAGVTQTPRYLIKTRGQQVTLSCSPISGHRSVSWYQQTPGQGLQFLFEYFSETQRNKGNFPGRFSGRQFSNSRSEMNVSTLELGDSALYLCASSLRAGGDTQYFGPGTRLTVL.

As for this clonotype: One junction end does not reproduce the germline sequence, and a read error may be involved. The V gene is TRBV6-2 or TRBV6-3, the J gene TRBJ1-2, with D perhaps TRBD1 (6 bases). Germline CDR1 is MNHEY and CDR2 is SVGEGT. This CDR3 comprises 14 residues. The CDR3 nucleotides read TGTGCCTGCAGTTACTTGGGGGGCCAGGACGGCTACACCTTC. This translates into CACSYLGGQDGYTF.

A few counts support this clonotype. The J gene is TRBJ2-5, the V gene TRBV7-9; D is unresolved. V was cut by 3 bases and J by 4 bases, with 12 bases left in between. Germline values: CDR1 SEHNR, CDR2 FQNEAQ (reference sequence). The CDR3 runs 14 residues. The CDR3 protein is CASSFNRLLETQYF. The CDR3 region has the DNA TGTGCCAGCAGCTTTAATCGCCTCTTAGAGACCCAGTACTTC.

This chain uses TRBV5-1 with TRBJ2-3, with 9 nucleotides matching TRBD2. Germline-derived CDR1 and CDR2 are SGHRS and YFSETQ. This CDR3 has 17 amino acids. J lost 0 bases, V lost 4 bases, and 9 bases had no gene match. The CDR3 here is CASSPTLAGSSTDTQYF. Written as DNA, the CDR3 is TGCGCCAGCAGCCCGACCCTAGCGGGATCTAGCACAGATACGCAGTATTTT.

This clonotype was found a few times. The chain is built from TRBV5-1 and TRBJ2-3; TRBD1 matches 7 bases. Germline CDR1 is SGHRS and CDR2 is YFSETQ. The J segment lost 5 bases and the V segment lost 0 bases, leaving 6 bases of the junction unmatched. CDR3 length: 15 amino acids. CDR3 in DNA: TGCGCCAGCAGCTTGGTGCCCAGGGGGAGAGATACGCAGTATTTT. Amino acid sequence: CASSLVPRGRDTQYF.

This clonotype showed up just a few times. This chain uses TRBV2 with TRBJ2-1, with 7 bases lining up with TRBD2. V was pared by 8 bases and J by 0 bases, with 7 bases of the junction left unmatched. This CDR3 spans 15 amino acids. The V gene's germline CDR1 is SNHLY and CDR2 FYNNEI. CDR3 loop: CASGGLSSSYNEQFF. DNA of the CDR3: TGTGCCAGCGGGGGACTATCTAGCTCCTACAATGAGCAGTTCTTC.